A single sample gave rise to the 29 T cell receptor beta chains below, sequenced in a study of T cells expressing NK-cell markers. TCRdb re-called the 5' RACE reads and gives one entry per CDR3 protein, without DNA. Recorded for this sample: roughly 180,000 distinct CDR3 sequences. Input material: blood T cells: a sorted CD56 or NKG2C T cell subset, CD4+ or CD8+ T cells, or bulk PBMC T cells (not recorded which). The receptor source for this set is a woman between 18 and 70 years old in good health.

The genes are TRBV28 and TRBJ2-3; the TRBD1 assignment by TCRdb is unverifiable without DNA. The CDR3 runs to 14 residues. Per the germline V gene, CDR1 is MDHEN and CDR2 is SYDVKM. CDR3 protein: CASDGQGSTDTQYF.

The CDR3 sequence: CASQRGQEETQYF. The chain uses TRBV12-3 or TRBV12-4 and TRBJ2-5; TCRdb outputs TRBD1, but without DNA this stays unchecked. The CDR3 runs to 13 residues.

V is TRBV7-3 and J is TRBJ2-7; TCRdb names TRBD1, which stays unverified in the absence of DNA. Germline assignment: CDR1 SGHTA and CDR2 FQGTGA. This CDR3 comprises 15 residues. This CDR3 reads CASSSSGQGPYEQYF. The full variable domain, with the rest looked up from reference TRBV7-3 and TRBJ2-7, is GAGVSQTPSNKVTEKGKYVELRCDPISGHTALYWYRQSLGQGPEFLIYFQGTGAADDSGLPNDRFFAVRPEGSVSTLKIQRTERGDSAVYLCASSSSGQGPYEQYFGPGTRLTVT.

V is TRBV9 and J is TRBJ2-2; lacking DNA, the TRBD2 call made by TCRdb goes unchecked. CDR1 is SGDLS and CDR2 is YYNGEE in the germline V gene. CDR3 size: 15 residues. This CDR3 is CASNLREGQTGELFF.

V is TRBV12-3 or TRBV12-4 and J is TRBJ1-3; TCRdb names TRBD1, which stays unverified in the absence of DNA. The length of the CDR3 is 16 residues. The CDR3 reads CASSLLAGRSGNTIYF.

The rearrangement joins TRBV11-2 to TRBJ2-1; the D call of TRBD2 rests on TCRdb alone, since no DNA is present to check it. This CDR3 spans 18 amino acids. Germline-derived CDR1 and CDR2 are SGHAT and FQNNGV. This CDR3 reads CASSPHAGGGTPYNEQFF.

This chain uses TRBV12-3 or TRBV12-4 with TRBJ2-1. This CDR3 contains 13 residues. The CDR3 is CASSRYMTSEQFF.

This chain uses TRBV29-1 with TRBJ2-2. The CDR3 has 12 residues. From germline, CDR1 is SQVTM and CDR2 ANQGSEA. CDR3 sequence: CSAEGSTGELFF.

The V call is TRBV4-1, the J call TRBJ2-1; no DNA is available, so the TRBD2 call from TCRdb remains unchecked. The CDR3 contains 17 residues. Germline V gene lookup returns CDR1 MGHRA and CDR2 YSYEKL. CDR3 region: CASSQNRLAGVVNEQFF.

This sequence joins TRBV29-1 and TRBJ1-2; TCRdb names TRBD1, which stays unverified in the absence of DNA. The CDR3 has 13 residues. From germline, CDR1 is SQVTM and CDR2 ANQGSEA. The CDR3 protein is CSAEGTGGEGYTF.

J is TRBJ2-7 and V is TRBV20-1; the D call of TRBD1 rests on TCRdb alone, since no DNA is present to check it. The CDR3 length is 13 residues. Germline CDR1 DFQATT, CDR2 SNEGSKA (reference sequence). CDR3 region: CSAEQGATYEQYF.

The chain links TRBV20-1 to TRBJ2-7; the TRBD2 assignment by TCRdb is unverifiable without DNA. The CDR3 is 14 residues long. Germline CDR1 is DFQATT and CDR2 is SNEGSKA (reference sequence). CDR3 region: CSAPLAGVSYEQYF.

V gene TRBV5-1 combines with J gene TRBJ2-7; TCRdb outputs TRBD1, but without DNA this stays unchecked. This CDR3 has 15 residues. Germline V CDR1 and CDR2: SGHRS, YFSETQ. This CDR3 is CASTLGQTVGYEQYF.

The chain has TRBV4-1 and TRBJ1-5; TCRdb outputs TRBD1, but without DNA this stays unchecked. The CDR3 contains 17 residues. Germline assignment: CDR1 MGHRA and CDR2 YSYEKL. CDR3 in amino acids: CASSVRGGADSNQPQHF.

The J gene is TRBJ1-6, the V gene TRBV7-3; TCRdb's D gene call, TRBD1, goes unchecked for lack of DNA. Per the germline V gene, CDR1 is SGHTA and CDR2 is FQGTGA. The CDR3 spans 15 residues. CDR3 residues: CASSLKAGGDSPLHF. The entire variable domain, with the rest obtained from reference TRBV7-3 and TRBJ1-6, is as follows: GAGVSQTPSNKVTEKGKYVELRCDPISGHTALYWYRQSLGQGPEFLIYFQGTGAADDSGLPNDRFFAVRPEGSVSTLKIQRTERGDSAVYLCASSLKAGGDSPLHFGNGTRLTVT.

J is TRBJ2-2 and V is TRBV11-2; TCRdb proposes TRBD2, but this gene call is untestable without DNA. The CDR3 is made up of 14 amino acids. Germline CDR1 reads SGHAT; CDR2 reads FQNNGV. This chain's CDR3 is CASSLGLVSGELFF.

The CDR3 protein is CASSLQSAGGREQYF. The chain links TRBV5-1 to TRBJ2-7; the D gene TCRdb calls, TRBD1, cannot be checked with no DNA. This CDR3 region has 15 residues. Looked up from germline, CDR1 is SGHRS and CDR2 is YFSETQ.

The genes are TRBV20-1 and TRBJ1-6; the D call of TRBD1 rests on TCRdb alone, since no DNA is present to check it. Germline lookup yields CDR1 DFQATT and CDR2 SNEGSKA (reference sequence). The CDR3 has 14 residues. The CDR3 is CSASQGSYNSPLHF.

This chain joins TRBV6-1 and TRBJ2-7. The CDR3 sequence is 13 residues long. Looked up from germline, CDR1 is MNHNS and CDR2 is SASEGT. The CDR3 spells CASSVWDSYEQYF.

The rearrangement links TRBV3-1 to TRBJ2-1; the TCRdb D gene call, TRBD1, has no DNA to confirm it. The CDR3 covers 16 residues. The V gene's germline CDR1 is LGHDT and CDR2 YNNKEL (reference sequence). The CDR3 is CASSRYGTGAYNEQFF.

The chain combines TRBV6-1 with TRBJ1-5. In germline, CDR1 is MNHNS, CDR2 SASEGT. The CDR3 is made up of 16 amino acids. The CDR3 sequence is CASSGGQGLLEGPQHF.

The chain joins TRBV5-1 to TRBJ2-1; the D call from TCRdb, TRBD2, cannot be confirmed without DNA. There are 16 residues in the CDR3. From germline, CDR1 is SGHRS and CDR2 YFSETQ. CDR3 in amino acids: CASSVPTGTNYNEQFF. The full variable domain, rest sourced from reference TRBV5-1 and TRBJ2-1, is KAGVTQTPRYLIKTRGQQVTLSCSPISGHRSVSWYQQTPGQGLQFLFEYFSETQRNKGNFPGRFSGRQFSNSRSEMNVSTLELGDSALYLCASSVPTGTNYNEQFFGPGTRLTVL.

This chain connects TRBV10-3 to TRBJ2-1. Germline V gives CDR1 ENHRY, CDR2 SYGVKD. The CDR3 length is 16 residues. CDR3 region: CAISESNEFPNNEQFF.

This chain connects TRBV5-1 to TRBJ2-5. The CDR3 consists of 11 residues. Germline CDR1 and CDR2: SGHRS and YFSETQ. The CDR3 sequence is CASHQKETQYF.

The chain links TRBV20-1 to TRBJ2-1; checking the TCRdb D call of TRBD2 is not possible without DNA. The CDR3 length is 15 residues. Germline V lookup: CDR1 DFQATT, CDR2 SNEGSKA (reference sequence). CDR3: CSASIAGGSYNEQFF.

The gene calls are TRBV20-1 and TRBJ2-3; TCRdb names TRBD1, which stays unverified in the absence of DNA. CDR3 length equals 15 residues. Germline V gene sequence: CDR1 DFQATT, CDR2 SNEGSKA (reference sequence). CDR3: CSARVPSGGAGTQYF.

The chain carries TRBV5-1 and TRBJ2-1; no DNA is available, so the TRBD2 call from TCRdb remains unchecked. Germline CDR1 is SGHRS and CDR2 is YFSETQ. The CDR3 runs to 16 residues. The CDR3 here is CASSLAGTSVINEQFF.

The V and J genes are TRBV3-1 and TRBJ2-7; TCRdb indicates TRBD1, and absent DNA this call remains unverified. CDR3 length equals 15 residues. Germline loops: CDR1 LGHDT, CDR2 YNNKEL (reference sequence). This chain's CDR3 is CASSQWGSLSYEQYF.

This chain connects TRBV4-1 to TRBJ1-6. Per germline, CDR1 MGHRA and CDR2 YSYEKL. The CDR3 runs 16 residues. CDR3 region: CASSQDPAGQGSPLHF.